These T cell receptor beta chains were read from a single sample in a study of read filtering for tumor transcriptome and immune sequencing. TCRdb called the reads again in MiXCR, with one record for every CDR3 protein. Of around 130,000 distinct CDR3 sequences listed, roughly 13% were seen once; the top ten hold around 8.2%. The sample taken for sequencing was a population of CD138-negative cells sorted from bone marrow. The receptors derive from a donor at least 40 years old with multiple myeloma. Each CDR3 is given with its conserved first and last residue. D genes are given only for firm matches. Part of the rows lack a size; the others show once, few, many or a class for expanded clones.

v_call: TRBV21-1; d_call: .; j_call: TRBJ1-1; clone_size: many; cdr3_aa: CASSRGDSMNTEAFF; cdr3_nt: TGTGCCAGCAGCAGAGGGGACAGCATGAACACTGAAGCTTTCTTT
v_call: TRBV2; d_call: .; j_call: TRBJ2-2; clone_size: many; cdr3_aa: CASSDWDPTGELFF; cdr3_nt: TGTGCCAGCAGTGATTGGGATCCCACCGGGGAGCTGTTTTTT
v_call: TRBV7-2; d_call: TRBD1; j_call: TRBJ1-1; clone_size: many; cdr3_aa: CASSRTGGPEAFF; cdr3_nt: TGTGCCAGCAGTCGGACAGGGGGCCCTGAAGCTTTCTTT
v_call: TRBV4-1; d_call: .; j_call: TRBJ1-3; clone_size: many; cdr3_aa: CASSQDPAGTIYF; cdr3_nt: TGCGCCAGCAGCCAAGACCCCGCGGGCACCATATATTTT
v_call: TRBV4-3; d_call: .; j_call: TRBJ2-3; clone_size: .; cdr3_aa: CASSQGGQRTDTQYF; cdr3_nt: TGCGCCAGCAGCCAAGGGGGACAACGCACAGATACGCAGTATTTT
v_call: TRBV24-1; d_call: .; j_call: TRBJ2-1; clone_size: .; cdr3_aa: CASSDTTGEEFF; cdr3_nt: TGTGCCAGCAGTGACACGACTGGAGAGGAGTTCTTC
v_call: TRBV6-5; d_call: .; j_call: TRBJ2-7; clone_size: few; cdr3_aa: CASRYRGTDRYEQYF; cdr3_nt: TGTGCCAGCAGGTATCGGGGGACCGACCGCTACGAGCAGTACTTC
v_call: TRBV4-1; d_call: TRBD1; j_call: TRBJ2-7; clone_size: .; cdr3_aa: CASTLGQGAYEQYF; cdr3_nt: TGCGCCAGCACCCTGGGGCAGGGGGCCTACGAGCAGTACTTC
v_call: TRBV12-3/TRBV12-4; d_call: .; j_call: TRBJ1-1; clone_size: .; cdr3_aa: CARSLGSYTEAFF; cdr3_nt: TGTGCCCGCAGTTTGGGCAGCTACACAGAAGCTTTCTTT
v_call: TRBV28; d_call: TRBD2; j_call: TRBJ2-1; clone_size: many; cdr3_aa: CASNGMTLAASSYNEQFF; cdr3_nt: TGTGCCAGCAACGGTATGACTCTAGCGGCGAGCTCCTACAATGAGCAGTTCTTC
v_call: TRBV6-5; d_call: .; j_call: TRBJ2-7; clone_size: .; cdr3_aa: CASSYSAPASAGTGEQYF; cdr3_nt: TGTGCCAGCAGTTATTCCGCCCCAGCCTCGGCGGGTACGGGGGAGCAGTACTTC
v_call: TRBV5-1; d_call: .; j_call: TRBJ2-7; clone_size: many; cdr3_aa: CASSSGQFSYEQYF; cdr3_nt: TGCGCCAGCAGCTCTGGACAGTTTTCCTACGAGCAGTACTTC
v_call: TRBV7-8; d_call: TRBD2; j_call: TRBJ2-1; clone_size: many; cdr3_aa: CASSRGLAPQGEQFF; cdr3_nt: TGTGCCAGCAGCCGGGGACTAGCGCCCCAAGGGGAGCAGTTCTTC
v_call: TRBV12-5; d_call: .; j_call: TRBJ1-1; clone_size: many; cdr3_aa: CASGLVGQGEAFF; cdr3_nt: TGTGCTAGTGGTTTGGTAGGTCAGGGGGAAGCTTTCTTT
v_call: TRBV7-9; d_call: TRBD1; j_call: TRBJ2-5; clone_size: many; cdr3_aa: CASSFRQGPGETQYF; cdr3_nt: TGTGCCAGCAGCTTCCGACAGGGCCCGGGGGAGACCCAGTACTTC
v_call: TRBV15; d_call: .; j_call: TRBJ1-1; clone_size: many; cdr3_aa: CATSGGQEYTEAFF; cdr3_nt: TGTGCCACCAGCGGGGGCCAGGAATACACTGAAGCTTTCTTT
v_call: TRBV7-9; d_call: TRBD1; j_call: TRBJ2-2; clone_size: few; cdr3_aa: CASSPGTGANTGELFF; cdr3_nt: TGTGCCAGCAGCCCCGGGACAGGGGCGAACACCGGGGAGCTGTTTTTT
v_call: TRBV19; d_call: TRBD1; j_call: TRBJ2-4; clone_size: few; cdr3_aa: CASSIDWGRGQGNIQHF; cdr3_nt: TGTGCCAGTAGTATAGATTGGGGCAGGGGGCAGGGGAACATTCAGCACTTC
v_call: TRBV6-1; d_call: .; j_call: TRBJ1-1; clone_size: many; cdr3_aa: CASSEAPGNTEAFF; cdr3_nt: TGTGCCAGCAGTGAAGCCCCGGGGAACACTGAAGCTTTCTTT
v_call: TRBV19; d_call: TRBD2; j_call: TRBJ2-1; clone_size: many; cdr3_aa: CASRMREGVQEQFF; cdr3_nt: TGTGCCAGTAGGATGCGGGAGGGCGTACAGGAGCAGTTCTTC
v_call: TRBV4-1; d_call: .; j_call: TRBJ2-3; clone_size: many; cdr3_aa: CASSQVPKRRGDTQYF; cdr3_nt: TGCGCCAGCAGCCAAGTCCCCAAGCGGAGGGGGGATACGCAGTATTTT
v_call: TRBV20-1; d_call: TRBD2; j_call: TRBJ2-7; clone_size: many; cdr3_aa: CSARAPLRTSGKDEQYF; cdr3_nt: TGCAGTGCTAGAGCCCCCCTCCGTACTAGCGGGAAGGATGAGCAGTACTTC
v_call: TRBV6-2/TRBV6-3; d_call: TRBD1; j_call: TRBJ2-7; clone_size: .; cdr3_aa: CASSTWTGTEQYF; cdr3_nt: TGTGCCAGCAGTACCTGGACAGGGACTGAGCAGTACTTC
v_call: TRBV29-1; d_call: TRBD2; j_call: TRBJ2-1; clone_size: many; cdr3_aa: CSVGGQASGRYQFF; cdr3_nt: TGCAGCGTTGGGGGTCAAGCTAGCGGGAGATACCAGTTCTTC
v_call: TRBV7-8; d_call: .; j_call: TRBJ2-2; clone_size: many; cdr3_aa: CASQGFTGELFF; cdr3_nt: TGTGCCAGTCAGGGTTTCACCGGGGAGCTGTTTTTT
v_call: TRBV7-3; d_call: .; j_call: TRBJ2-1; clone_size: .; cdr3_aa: CASRPSGGNEQFF; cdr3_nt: TGTGCCAGCCGCCCTTCGGGTGGCAATGAGCAGTTCTTC
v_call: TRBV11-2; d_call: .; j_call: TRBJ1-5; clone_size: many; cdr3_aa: CASSLGGHSNQPQHF; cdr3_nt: TGTGCCAGCAGCTTAGGGGGACACAGCAATCAGCCCCAGCATTTT
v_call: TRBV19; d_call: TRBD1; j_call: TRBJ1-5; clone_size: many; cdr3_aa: CASKEVRTGRSRRNQPQHF; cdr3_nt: TGTGCCAGTAAAGAAGTACGGACAGGGAGAAGCAGACGCAATCAGCCCCAGCATTTT
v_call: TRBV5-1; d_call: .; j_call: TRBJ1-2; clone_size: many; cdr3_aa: CASSGLNYGYTF; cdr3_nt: TGCGCCAGCAGCGGGCTGAACTATGGCTACACCTTC
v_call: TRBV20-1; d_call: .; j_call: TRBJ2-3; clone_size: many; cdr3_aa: CSARDPKGGAGTDTQYF; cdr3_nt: TGCAGTGCTAGAGACCCCAAGGGGGGGGCAGGAACAGATACGCAGTATTTT
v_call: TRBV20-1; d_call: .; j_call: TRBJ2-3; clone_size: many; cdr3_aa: CSALQGSTDTQYF; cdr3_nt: TGCAGTGCGTTACAGGGATCGACAGATACGCAGTATTTT
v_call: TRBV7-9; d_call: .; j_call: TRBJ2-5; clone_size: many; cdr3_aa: CASSSPQRTGETQYF; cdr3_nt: TGTGCCAGCAGCTCTCCACAGAGGACCGGGGAGACCCAGTACTTC
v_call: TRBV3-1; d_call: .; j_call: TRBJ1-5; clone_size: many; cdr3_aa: CASSHRGRNQPQHF; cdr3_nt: TGTGCCAGCAGCCACCGGGGCCGGAATCAGCCCCAGCATTTT
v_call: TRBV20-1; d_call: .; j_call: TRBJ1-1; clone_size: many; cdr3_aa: CSARDTEAFF; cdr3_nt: TGCAGTGCTAGGGACACTGAAGCTTTCTTT
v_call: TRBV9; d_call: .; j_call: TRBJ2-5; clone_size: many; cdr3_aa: CASSVAGSEETQYF; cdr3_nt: TGTGCCAGCAGCGTAGCAGGGTCGGAAGAGACCCAGTACTTC
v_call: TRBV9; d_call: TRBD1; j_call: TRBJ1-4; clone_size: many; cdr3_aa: CASNGQGQGFEKLFF; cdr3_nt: TGTGCCAGCAATGGCCAGGGACAGGGGTTTGAAAAACTGTTTTTT
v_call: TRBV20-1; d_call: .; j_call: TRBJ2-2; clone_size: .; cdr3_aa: CSARYKTVTGELFF; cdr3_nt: TGCAGTGCTAGATATAAGACTGTCACCGGGGAGCTGTTTTTT
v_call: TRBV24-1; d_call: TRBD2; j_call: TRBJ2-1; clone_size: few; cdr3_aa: CATSDPRGLAGNGQFF; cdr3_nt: TGTGCCACCAGTGATCCCCGGGGACTAGCCGGCAATGGGCAGTTCTTC
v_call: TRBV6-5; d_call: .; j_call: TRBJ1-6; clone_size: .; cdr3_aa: CASSYGGHGSPLHF; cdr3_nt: TGTGCCAGCAGTTACGGGGGGCATGGTTCACCCCTCCACTTT